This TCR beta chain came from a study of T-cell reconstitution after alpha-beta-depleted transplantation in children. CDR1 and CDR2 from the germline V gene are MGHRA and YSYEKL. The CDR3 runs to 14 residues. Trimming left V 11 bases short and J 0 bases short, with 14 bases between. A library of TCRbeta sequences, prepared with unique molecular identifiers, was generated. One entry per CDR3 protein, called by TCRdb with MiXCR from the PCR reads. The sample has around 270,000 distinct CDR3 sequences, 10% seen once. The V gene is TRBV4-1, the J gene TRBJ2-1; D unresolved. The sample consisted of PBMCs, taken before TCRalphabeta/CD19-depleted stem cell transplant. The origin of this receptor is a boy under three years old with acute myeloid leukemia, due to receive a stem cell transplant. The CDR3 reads CASRFHSSYNEQFF. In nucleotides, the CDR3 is TGCGCCTCGAGGTTCCATTCCTCCTACAATGAGCAGTTCTTC.